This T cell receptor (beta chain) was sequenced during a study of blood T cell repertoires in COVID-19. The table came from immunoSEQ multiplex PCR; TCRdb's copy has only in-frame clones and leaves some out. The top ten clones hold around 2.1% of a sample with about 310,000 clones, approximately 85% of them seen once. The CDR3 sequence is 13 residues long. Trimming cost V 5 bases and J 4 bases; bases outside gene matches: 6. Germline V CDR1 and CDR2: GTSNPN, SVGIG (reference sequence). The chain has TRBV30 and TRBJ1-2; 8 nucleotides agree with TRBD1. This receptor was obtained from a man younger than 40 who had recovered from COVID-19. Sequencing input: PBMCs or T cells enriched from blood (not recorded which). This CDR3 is CAWLTGDSYGYTF. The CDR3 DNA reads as TGTGCCTGGCTGACAGGGGATTCCTATGGCTACACCTTC. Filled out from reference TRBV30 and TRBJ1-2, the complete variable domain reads SQTIHQWPATLVQPVGSPLSLECTVEGTSNPNLYWYRQAAGRGLQLLFYSVGIGQISSEVPQNLSASRPQDRQFILSSKKLLLSDSGFYLCAWLTGDSYGYTFGSGTRLTVV.